These 25 T cell receptor beta chains came from one sample sequenced in a study of tumor and adjacent non-tumor tissue in lung cancer. No cell sorting was done before RNA was extracted from the tissue. Three rounds of nested PCR, following a modified ARM-PCR protocol, produced the TCRbeta library. TCRdb reanalysed the multiplex PCR reads using MiXCR and keeps one entry per CDR3 protein. The table shows 120,000 or so distinct CDR3 sequences, with over 65% occurring only once. Sequencing was done on a sample of lung tumor tissue. The source of these receptors is a man aged 25-45 years with non-small cell lung cancer.

Notes on this clonotype: A much larger clone differs by one base, so this may be a read error. V and J are TRBV20-1 and TRBJ2-7; D is ambiguous. This CDR3 contains 14 residues. Germline-derived CDR1 and CDR2 are DFQATT and SNEGSKA (reference sequence). The CDR3 region is CSARDLAAAYEHYF. The CDR3 DNA is TGCAGTGCTAGAGATCTGGCAGCAGCCTACGAGCATTACTTC.

About this clonotype: A much larger clone is a single base away; this may be a read error. The chain combines TRBV4-1 with TRBJ2-7; 9 nucleotides align to TRBD1. The germline CDR1 and CDR2 sequences are MGHRA and YSYEKL. This CDR3 is 15 amino acids long. The CDR3 nucleotides read TGCGCCAGGAGCCGCGGGACAGGGAGAGACTACGAGCAGTACTTC. It translates to CARSRGTGRDYEQYF.

Ten or more counts support this clonotype. CDR3 bases: TGTGCCAGCAGCTTAGCGACAGTCACAGATACGCAGTATTTT. Protein: CASSLATVTDTQYF. The genes are TRBV7-2 and TRBJ2-3, with D possibly TRBD1 on 5 matching bases. The V end was cut by 0 bases, the J end by 2 bases, with 6 bases between. This CDR3 contains 14 residues. The germline V gene has CDR1 SGHTA and CDR2 FQGNSA.

The chain links TRBV4-1 to TRBJ2-3; TRBD2 might be the D (6 bases). V lost 4 bases to trimming and J lost 3 bases, with 14 bases between them. Germline V CDR1 and CDR2: MGHRA, YSYEKL. The CDR3 consists of 15 residues. The CDR3 loop reads CASSRMTSRTDTQYF. The CDR3 bases are TGCGCCAGCAGCCGTATGACTAGTCGGACAGATACGCAGTATTTT.

The chain uses TRBV12-3 or TRBV12-4 and TRBJ1-6, with 9 bases aligning to TRBD1. The CDR3 is made up of 14 amino acids. DNA for the CDR3: TGTAACAGCAGTTTAGGGACAGGGTCTTCACCCCTCCACTTT. Translation gives CNSSLGTGSSPLHF.

There are many counts of this clonotype. The chain has TRBV6-5 and TRBJ2-1; no definite D call. Germline V lookup: CDR1 MNHEY, CDR2 SVGAGI. This CDR3 has 14 residues. The V and J ends lost 2 bases and 9 bases respectively, with 14 bases between them. The CDR3 nucleotides are TGTGCCAGCAGTTACCAACCCCCGCCCGGTGAGCAGTTCTTC. Translation gives CASSYQPPPGEQFF.

In this sample, this clonotype turned up once. One junction end disagrees with the germline gene, perhaps due to a read error. The chain has TRBV20-1 and TRBJ2-1, with a weak D call TRBD1 (6 bases). Germline V gene sequence: CDR1 DFQATT, CDR2 SNEGSKA (reference sequence). The CDR3 runs to 13 residues. CDR3 bases: TGCAGTGCTAGACAGGGGACCTACAATGAACAGTTCTTC. This encodes CSARQGTYNEQFF.

To note about this clonotype: A much larger clone lies one base from this, so it may be a read error. The chain carries TRBV29-1 and TRBJ2-3; perhaps TRBD2 as D (5 bases). Germline V CDR1 and CDR2: SQVTM, ANQGSEA. CDR3 size: 13 residues. The CDR3 loop reads CRVATHSADTQYF. The CDR3 DNA sequence: TGCAGAGTTGCGACCCATAGCGCAGATACGCAGTATTTT.

On this clonotype itself: This could be a read error, since a much larger clone is one nucleotide away. The J gene is TRBJ2-1, the V gene TRBV4-1; 11 bases match TRBD2. CDR3 length: 16 residues. Germline assignment: CDR1 MGHRA and CDR2 YSYEKL. DNA of the CDR3: TGCGCCAGCAGCCACCTTAGCGGGGGGGCCAGGAATGGGCAGTTCTTC. Protein product: CASSHLSGGARNGQFF.

In the case of this clonotype: A much larger clone differs from this one at a single base, so this may be a read error. The CDR3 coding sequence is TGTGCCAGCAGCCCCGGGGGGGTTGAAAACACCATATATTTT. It encodes CASSPGGVENTIYF. The V and J genes are TRBV6-5 and TRBJ1-3; possible D gene TRBD1, 5 bases. The CDR3 is 14 amino acids. Germline loops: CDR1 MNHEY, CDR2 SVGAGI. The V gene lost 6 bases and the J gene lost 6 bases, with 15 bases spanning the gap.

A word on this clonotype: This CDR3 fails to terminate in the conserved phenylalanine or tryptophan, so it likely reflects a read error. The chain carries TRBV6-5 and TRBJ1-2; D ambiguous. Between the trimmed V and J ends, which lost 2 bases and 2 bases, there was a span of 6 bases. The CDR3 has 13 residues. CDR1 is MNHEY, CDR2 SVGAGI, per germline. DNA for the CDR3: TGTGCCAGCAGTTACCCCGGGAACTATGGCTACACCTCC. This encodes CASSYPGNYGYTS.

In regard to this clonotype: A read error may account for a junction end that differs from germline. This rearrangement joins TRBV13 to TRBJ2-5; TRBD2 might be the D (6 bases). The CDR3 sequence is 13 residues long. The germline CDR1 and CDR2 sequences are PRHDT and FYEKMQ (reference sequence). CDR3 protein: CACSLEGCKAQYF. The CDR3 DNA reads as TGTGCCTGCAGCTTGGAGGGATGCAAGGCCCAGTACTTC.

About this clonotype: At one end, the junction sequence differs from germline, possibly due to a read error. CDR3 sequence: CARSYWRKGALHF. CDR3 bases: TGTGCCAGGAGTTATTGGCGAAAAGGGGCCCTCCACTTT. The V call is TRBV6-2 or TRBV6-3, the J call TRBJ1-6, with a possible D match to TRBD1 (5 bases). The germline V gene encodes CDR1 MNHEY and CDR2 SVGEGT. This CDR3 is 13 amino acids long.

Worth noting for this clonotype: This may come from a read error, since a much larger clone is one base off. V usage is TRBV4-3 and J usage is TRBJ2-7; D remains ambiguous. Germline V gene lookup returns CDR1 LGHNA and CDR2 YSLEER. This CDR3 has 14 residues. CDR3 bases: TGCGTCAGCAGCCAAGATGCGAGCTCCTACGAGCAGTACTTC. Its protein is CVSSQDASSYEQYF.

Remarks on this clonotype: The junction and the germline gene differ at one end; a read error may be behind it. The rearrangement joins TRBV5-4 to TRBJ2-3; TRBD2 aligns across 11 bases. Germline-derived CDR1 and CDR2 are SGHNT and YYREEE (reference sequence). This CDR3 comprises 18 residues. DNA of the CDR3: TGTGCCAGCAGCTTGAAAAAAGCCGGGACTAGCGGTACAGATATGCAGTATTTT. Translated, it gives CASSLKKAGTSGTDMQYF.

About this clonotype: The germline gene is not matched at one end of the junction; a read error may be the cause. The rearrangement joins TRBV6-6 to TRBJ2-3; 7 bases are a match to TRBD1. The CDR3 spans 15 residues. The germline gives CDR1 MNHNY, CDR2 SVGAGI (reference sequence). This CDR3 is CVSSDGQEEADTQYF. In nucleotides, the CDR3 is TGTGTCAGCAGTGATGGACAGGAGGAAGCAGATACGCAGTATTTT.

This clonotype was seen only once. At one end, the junction sequence differs from germline, possibly due to a read error. This chain links TRBV11-3 with TRBJ2-1, with D maybe TRBD1 (6 bases). This CDR3 spans 14 amino acids. Germline assignment: CDR1 SGHNT and CDR2 YENEEA. This CDR3 is CAGSLLDRDNGQFF. CDR3 nucleotide sequence: TGTGCCGGCAGCTTGCTGGACAGAGACAATGGGCAGTTCTTC.

As regards this clonotype: Germline is not matched at one junction end, which may reflect a read error. This rearrangement joins TRBV20-1 to TRBJ2-5; 9 bases agree with TRBD2. This CDR3 spans 16 amino acids. From germline, CDR1 is DFQATT and CDR2 SNEGSKA (reference sequence). The CDR3 DNA reads TGCAGTCCACCTAAGCACCTAGCGGGGCAGCGGGAGACCCAGCACTTC. Residues: CSPPKHLAGQRETQHF.

This clonotype was picked up many times. The CDR3, as DNA: TGTGCCAGCAGTGGGGGCCCCGCCGATGAGCAGTTCTTC. Translating gives CASSGGPADEQFF. The rearrangement links TRBV6-1 to TRBJ2-1, with D perhaps matching TRBD1 (5 bases). The CDR3 extends over 13 amino acids. The germline V and J ends were trimmed by 4 bases and 8 bases, with 12 bases remaining between them. Germline V gene sequence: CDR1 MNHNS, CDR2 SASEGT.

Remarks on this clonotype: An end of the junction does not agree with germline; a read error may underlie this. The V gene is TRBV6-5, the J gene TRBJ1-2; TRBD1 is a possible D gene (5 bases). This CDR3 has 15 residues. The germline V gene encodes CDR1 MNHEY and CDR2 SVGAGI. CDR3 loop: CASSYGGVSNYVYIF. CDR3 nucleotides: TGTGCCAGCAGTTATGGAGGGGTGTCAAACTATGTCTACATCTTC.

This clonotype has a count of ten or more. The chain combines TRBV6-1 with TRBJ2-7; unclear D gene. CDR1 is MNHNS, CDR2 SASEGT, per germline. The length of the CDR3 is 15 residues. Trimming removed 6 bases at V and 0 bases at J, with 15 bases between. The CDR3 reads CASSEPGLSSYEQYF. The DNA for the CDR3 is TGTGCCAGCAGCGAACCGGGTCTTAGCTCCTACGAGCAGTACTTC.

The J gene is TRBJ2-3, the V gene TRBV20-1, with unresolved D. V shed 6 bases and J shed 5 bases, with 9 bases lying between them. Per germline, CDR1 DFQATT and CDR2 SNEGSKA (reference sequence). This CDR3 has 11 amino acids. The CDR3 loop is CSAFREDTQYF. The CDR3 DNA is TGCAGTGCCTTTCGAGAAGATACGCAGTATTTT.

The sample holds a few counts of this clonotype. A read error is possible here, since a much larger clone lies one base away. The chain carries TRBV20-1 and TRBJ1-1, with 9 bases aligning to TRBD1. Germline V gene sequence: CDR1 DFQATT, CDR2 SNEGSKA (reference sequence). This CDR3 spans 14 amino acids. V shed 3 bases, J shed 7 bases, and the junction held 9 bases outside the gene matches. Here the CDR3 DNA reads TGCAGTGCTAGGGGGACAGGGAAATACATTGAAGCTTTCTTT. As protein: CSARGTGKYIEAFF.

The chain recombines TRBV6-2 or TRBV6-3 with TRBJ2-7; 8 nucleotides line up with TRBD1. Germline V CDR1 and CDR2: MNHEY, SVGEGT. CDR3 size: 12 residues. V dropped 6 bases and J dropped 9; count of bases not matched to a gene: 7. CDR3 coding DNA: TGTGCCAGCAGCCTTGGACAGGGCGGGCAGTACTTC. Translation gives CASSLGQGGQYF.

The V gene is TRBV5-1, the J gene TRBJ2-5, with TRBD2 matching over 9 bases. Germline V gene data show CDR1 as SGHRS and CDR2 as YFSETQ. This CDR3 spans 14 amino acids. V lost 4 bases and J lost 5; bases outside the gene matches: 6. CDR3 protein: CASSQGLAWETQYF. The CDR3 DNA sequence: TGCGCCAGCAGCCAGGGACTAGCTTGGGAGACCCAGTACTTC.